The 3 T cell receptor beta chains below all came from one sample that was sequenced in a study of T cell changes during pregnancy in multiple sclerosis (dated by TCRdb to about 2019). The library was made by the immunoSEQ multiplex PCR assay. The table was pulled from immuneACCESS by TCRdb, which kept in-frame rearrangements only. Such tables lose some clones; where checked, under half of the loss comes from unresolved V genes, and the rest has no known cause. The table for this sample lists 100,000 to 150,000 clones; approximately 93% of them were counted only once. The ten top clones hold 6.2% of the sample. This specimen consisted of peripheral blood, obtained before pregnancy. All receptors come from a female donor with multiple sclerosis, enrolled in a pregnancy study.

The V gene is TRBV7-2, the J gene TRBJ2-7; tentatively, D is TRBD1 (7 bases). Trimming left V 4 bases short and J 7 bases short, with 20 bases between. Germline CDR1 and CDR2: SGHTA and FQGNSA. This CDR3 comprises 15 residues. This CDR3 reads CASSSRGDSPNEQYF. CDR3 DNA sequence: TGTGCCAGCAGCTCCAGGGGGGACAGCCCGAATGAGCAGTACTTC.

This chain joins TRBV7-2 and TRBJ1-5; 11 bases align to TRBD1. Germline V gene lookup returns CDR1 SGHTA and CDR2 FQGNSA. The CDR3 is 18 amino acids. V gave up 1 base and J gave up 0 bases; unmatched junction bases: 5. CDR3 nucleotides: TGTGCCAGCAGCTTAGGGACAGGGGGCTGGGATAGCAATCAGCCCCAGCATTTT. Protein product: CASSLGTGGWDSNQPQHF.

This clone was recorded a few times. The rearrangement joins TRBV7-6 to TRBJ2-7, with TRBD2 as a possible D gene (6 bases). Germline V lookup: CDR1 SGHVS, CDR2 FNYEAQ. The CDR3 sequence is 12 residues long. Trimming took off 8 bases at V and 6 bases at J, with 14 bases between the two ends. The CDR3 loop is CASGSGRSEQYF. The CDR3 coding sequence is TGTGCCAGCGGGTCAGGGAGGAGCGAGCAGTACTTC.